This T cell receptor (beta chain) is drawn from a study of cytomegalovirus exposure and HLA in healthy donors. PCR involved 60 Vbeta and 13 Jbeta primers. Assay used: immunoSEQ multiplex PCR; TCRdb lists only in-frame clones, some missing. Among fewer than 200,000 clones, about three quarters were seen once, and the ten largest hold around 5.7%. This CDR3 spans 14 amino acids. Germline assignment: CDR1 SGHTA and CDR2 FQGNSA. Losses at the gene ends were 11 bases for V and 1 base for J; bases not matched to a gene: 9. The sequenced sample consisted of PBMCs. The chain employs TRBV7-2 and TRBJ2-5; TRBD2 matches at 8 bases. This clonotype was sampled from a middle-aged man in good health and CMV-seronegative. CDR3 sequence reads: CALGTGGPQETQYF. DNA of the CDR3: TGTGCCTTAGGTACGGGAGGGCCCCAAGAGACCCAGTACTTC.